This TCR beta chain was recorded in a study of PD-1 blockade in classical Hodgkin lymphoma. Each patient relapsed following autologous stem cell transplantation, and prior brentuximab vedotin exposure differed. Generated by immunoSEQ multiplex PCR, the TCRdb table keeps only in-frame clones and is missing some. The profile covers about 58,000 clones, with more than 85% appearing a single time and less than 11% taken by the ten largest. This sequence originates from a human donor with classical Hodgkin lymphoma. This specimen was peripheral blood mononuclear cells (PBMCs), taken before the second cycle of nivolumab.

As DNA, the CDR3 is TGCGCCAGCAGCTTAGGAGGACAGGTCAAAGAGACCCAGTACTTC. Translating it yields CASSLGGQVKETQYF. The chain links TRBV5-1 to TRBJ2-5, with 7 bases lining up with TRBD1. The V and J ends lost 2 bases and 3 bases, in that order; junction bases with no gene match: 7. This CDR3 has 15 residues. Germline V lookup: CDR1 SGHRS, CDR2 YFSETQ.